This entry describes one T cell receptor (beta chain). Its antigen remains unknown. Per the germline V gene, CDR1 is LNHDA and CDR2 is SQIVND (reference sequence). The CDR3 length is 14 residues. J gave up 8 bases and V 5 bases, and 6 bases lay outside the gene matches. The sample is drawn from a study of OX40 agonist ivuxolimab in advanced cancers. For the study at large: Those treated in dose escalation had hepatocellular carcinoma, melanoma, renal cell cancer or head and neck cancer. Findings and caveats of the study: It was also the case that some nonresponders had low normalized T-cell clonal expansion. Some of the lowest clonal expansion was seen in partial responders at 0.1-3.0 mg/kg.

Peripheral blood came from all dose cohorts at three timepoints. Profiling relied on immunoSEQ multiplex PCR, and the TCRdb table lists in-frame clones only, not all of them. Of some 69,000 clones listed, over 60% are singletons. The material was CD4+ or CD8+ T cells sorted from blood, obtained in a trial of the OX40 agonist ivuxolimab. The J gene is TRBJ1-4, the V gene TRBV19; 9 bases are a match to TRBD1. The sequence derives from an adult with an advanced solid tumor such as melanoma, head and neck, liver or kidney cancer. The CDR3 region has the DNA TGTGCCAGTAGTGCCGGGACAGGGAACGAAAAACTGTTTTTT. It specifies CASSAGTGNEKLFF.